This T cell receptor beta chain was recorded in a study of post-analysis software for immune sequencing data. Regarding the study as a whole: Patients carried several TRBV segments more frequently than controls did, and TRBV5-6, TRBV5-1 and TRBV20-1 were among them.

The sample holds a few counts of this clonotype. Its antigen is unidentified. One end of the junction is discordant with germline, which a read error may explain. The CDR3 spans 13 residues. Germline V CDR1 and CDR2: LGHDT, YNNKEL (reference sequence). Unique molecular identifiers tagged the TCR beta cDNA libraries. TCRdb recomputed calls from the PCR reads with MiXCR, one row per CDR3 protein. Counted here are about half a million distinct CDR3 sequences, approximately 45% occurring once; the ten biggest clones make up about 12%. This sequence was found in a girl aged 10 to 17 with multiple sclerosis. This chain connects TRBV3-1 to TRBJ2-7; D possibly corresponds to TRBD1 (5 bases). The specimen sequenced was blood. Here the CDR3 reads CASSQAGTYEQYF. The CDR3 nucleotides are TGCGCCAGCAGCCAAGCAGGGACCTACGAGCAGTACTTC.